The rows below give T cell receptor beta chains drawn from one sample of a study of blood T cell repertoires in COVID-19. Some clones are missing from TCRdb's copy, which holds only in-frame ones; the method was immunoSEQ multiplex PCR. The data show 150,000 to 180,000 clones, around 87% seen once. Sequenced input: peripheral blood. The origin of the receptors is a woman aged 40 to 49 with acute or convalescent COVID-19. CDR3s include the opening cysteine and the closing phenylalanine or tryptophan. Fields, in order: D gene, J gene, V gene, clone size, CDR3 protein, CDR3 DNA. A D gene is named only where the DNA matches it firmly. Not all rows give a size; the values are once, few, many and, for expanded clones, a class.

D gene: TRBD1
J gene: TRBJ1-6
V gene: TRBV5-8
clone size: NA
CDR3 protein: CASSLSAGGANSPLHF
CDR3 DNA: TGTGCCAGCAGCTTGTCCGCAGGGGGCGCGAATTCACCCCTCCACTTT

D gene: TRBD2
J gene: TRBJ2-1
V gene: TRBV30
clone size: once
CDR3 protein: CAWSVAGLADGEQFF
CDR3 DNA: TGTGCCTGGAGTGTAGCGGGACTAGCGGACGGTGAGCAGTTCTTC

D gene: NA
J gene: TRBJ2-7
V gene: TRBV11-2
clone size: NA
CDR3 protein: CASSLDTGWLSYEQYF
CDR3 DNA: TGTGCCAGCAGCTTGGACACAGGGTGGCTTTCCTACGAGCAGTACTTC

D gene: NA
J gene: TRBJ1-4
V gene: TRBV14
clone size: NA
CDR3 protein: CASSQVYRGKLFF
CDR3 DNA: TGTGCCAGCAGCCAAGTATACCGGGGAAAACTGTTTTTT

D gene: TRBD2
J gene: TRBJ2-3
V gene: TRBV7-2
clone size: NA
CDR3 protein: CASSLDGRGGTDTQYF
CDR3 DNA: TGTGCCAGCAGCTTAGATGGGCGGGGGGGCACAGATACGCAGTATTTT

D gene: NA
J gene: TRBJ1-2
V gene: TRBV24-1
clone size: NA
CDR3 protein: CATSDWGANYGYTF
CDR3 DNA: TGTGCCACCAGTGATTGGGGAGCGAACTATGGCTACACCTTC

D gene: TRBD1
J gene: TRBJ2-3
V gene: TRBV7-9
clone size: NA
CDR3 protein: CASSVDGQGASDTQYF
CDR3 DNA: TGTGCCAGCAGCGTCGACGGACAGGGGGCCTCAGATACGCAGTATTTT

D gene: TRBD1
J gene: TRBJ1-4
V gene: TRBV7-7
clone size: NA
CDR3 protein: CASSPQTRQGHNEKLFF
CDR3 DNA: TGTGCCAGCAGCCCGCAGACCCGACAGGGTCACAATGAAAAACTGTTTTTT

D gene: NA
J gene: TRBJ2-6
V gene: TRBV28
clone size: NA
CDR3 protein: CASSPPSGANVLTF
CDR3 DNA: TGTGCCAGCAGCCCCCCGTCTGGGGCCAACGTCCTGACTTTC

D gene: NA
J gene: TRBJ2-1
V gene: TRBV29-1
clone size: NA
CDR3 protein: CSVEGVFNEQFF
CDR3 DNA: TGCAGCGTTGAGGGAGTCTTCAATGAGCAGTTCTTC

D gene: NA
J gene: TRBJ1-4
V gene: TRBV7-2
clone size: NA
CDR3 protein: CASSLRQKMGTNEKLFF
CDR3 DNA: TGTGCCAGCAGCCTGCGACAGAAAATGGGGACTAATGAAAAACTGTTTTTT

D gene: TRBD2
J gene: TRBJ2-3
V gene: TRBV7-6
clone size: once
CDR3 protein: CASSQTSVIDTQYF
CDR3 DNA: TGTGCCAGCAGCCAGACTAGCGTAATAGATACGCAGTATTTT

D gene: TRBD2
J gene: TRBJ2-1
V gene: TRBV24-1
clone size: NA
CDR3 protein: CATRGSGDYNEQFF
CDR3 DNA: TGTGCCACCAGAGGAAGCGGGGACTACAATGAGCAGTTCTTC

D gene: NA
J gene: TRBJ2-7
V gene: TRBV11-2
clone size: NA
CDR3 protein: CASSLGRSRGSYEQYF
CDR3 DNA: TGTGCCAGCAGCTTAGGGAGAAGCAGGGGATCCTACGAGCAGTACTTC

D gene: NA
J gene: TRBJ2-7
V gene: TRBV18
clone size: NA
CDR3 protein: CASSPPSLQGYEQYF
CDR3 DNA: TGTGCCAGCTCACCACCGTCATTACAGGGCTACGAGCAGTACTTC

D gene: NA
J gene: TRBJ2-5
V gene: TRBV3-1/TRBV3-2
clone size: NA
CDR3 protein: CASSQEGGPIIFGETQYF
CDR3 DNA: TGTGCCAGCAGCCAAGAAGGAGGACCAATAATTTTCGGGGAGACCCAGTACTTC

D gene: TRBD1
J gene: TRBJ1-4
V gene: TRBV6-5
clone size: NA
CDR3 protein: CASSYYGTGREKLFF
CDR3 DNA: TGTGCCAGCAGTTACTACGGGACAGGGCGTGAAAAACTGTTTTTT